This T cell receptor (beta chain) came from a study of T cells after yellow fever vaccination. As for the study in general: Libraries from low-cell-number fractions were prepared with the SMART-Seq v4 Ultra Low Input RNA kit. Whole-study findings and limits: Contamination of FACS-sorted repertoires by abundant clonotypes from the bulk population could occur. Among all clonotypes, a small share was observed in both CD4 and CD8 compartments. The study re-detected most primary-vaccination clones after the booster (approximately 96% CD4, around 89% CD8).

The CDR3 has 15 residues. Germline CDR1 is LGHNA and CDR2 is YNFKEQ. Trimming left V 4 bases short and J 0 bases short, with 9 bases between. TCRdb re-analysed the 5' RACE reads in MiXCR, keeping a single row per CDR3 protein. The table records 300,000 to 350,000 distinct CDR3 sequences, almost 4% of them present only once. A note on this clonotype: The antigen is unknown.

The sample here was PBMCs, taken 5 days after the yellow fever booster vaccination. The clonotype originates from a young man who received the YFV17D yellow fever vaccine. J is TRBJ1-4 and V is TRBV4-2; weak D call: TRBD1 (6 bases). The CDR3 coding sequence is TGTGCCAGCAGCCGAGGACAGTCAACTAATGAAAAACTGTTTTTT. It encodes CASSRGQSTNEKLFF.